This T cell receptor (beta chain) is drawn from a study of sequential checkpoint blockade in melanoma. As for the study in general: Maintenance nivolumab came after either treatment sequence.

Data came from immunoSEQ multiplex PCR; TCRdb stores just in-frame clones and leaves some out. The table records tens of thousands of clones, roughly nine tenths of them present only once. The treatment was: randomized to nivolumab then ipilimumab (arm A) or the reverse (arm B). No patient had prior DNA-damaging chemotherapy. The sequencing here drew on CD8+ T cells sorted from blood (inferred from file names), taken from a patient given nivolumab and ipilimumab in sequence. The sequence was collected from a human donor with melanoma.

This CDR3 reads CASSVLAAPEQFF. The CDR3 DNA is TGTGCCAGTTCGGTACTAGCGGCACCTGAGCAGTTCTTC. The rearrangement joins TRBV19 to TRBJ2-1; 8 bases map to TRBD2. With 8 bases clipped from V and 9 bases from J, the junction kept 9 bases outside the gene matches. The germline gives CDR1 LNHDA, CDR2 SQIVND (reference sequence). CDR3 length: 13 residues.